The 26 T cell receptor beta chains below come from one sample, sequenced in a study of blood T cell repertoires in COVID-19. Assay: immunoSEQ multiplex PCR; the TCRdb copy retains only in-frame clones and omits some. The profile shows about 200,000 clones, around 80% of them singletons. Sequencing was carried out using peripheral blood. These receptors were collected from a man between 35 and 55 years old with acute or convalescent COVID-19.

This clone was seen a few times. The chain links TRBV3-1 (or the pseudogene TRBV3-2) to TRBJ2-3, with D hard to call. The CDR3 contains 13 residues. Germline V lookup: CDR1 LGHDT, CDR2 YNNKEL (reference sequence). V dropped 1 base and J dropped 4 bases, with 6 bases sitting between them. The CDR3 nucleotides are TGTGCCAGCAGCCAAGGCTACCCAGATACGCAGTATTTT. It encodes CASSQGYPDTQYF.

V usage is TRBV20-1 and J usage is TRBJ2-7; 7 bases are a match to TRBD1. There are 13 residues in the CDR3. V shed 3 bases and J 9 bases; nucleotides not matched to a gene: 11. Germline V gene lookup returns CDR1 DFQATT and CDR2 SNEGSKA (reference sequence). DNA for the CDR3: TGCAGTGCTAGTTCCCAAACAGGGGAAAGGCAGTACTTC. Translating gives CSASSQTGERQYF.

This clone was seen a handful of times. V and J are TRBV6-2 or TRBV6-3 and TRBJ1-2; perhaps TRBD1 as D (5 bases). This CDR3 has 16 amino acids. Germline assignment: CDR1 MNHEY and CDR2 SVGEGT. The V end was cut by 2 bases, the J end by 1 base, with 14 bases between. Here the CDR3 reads CASSYLGTEGNYGYTF. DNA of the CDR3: TGTGCCAGCAGTTACCTGGGGACGGAGGGTAACTATGGCTACACCTTC.

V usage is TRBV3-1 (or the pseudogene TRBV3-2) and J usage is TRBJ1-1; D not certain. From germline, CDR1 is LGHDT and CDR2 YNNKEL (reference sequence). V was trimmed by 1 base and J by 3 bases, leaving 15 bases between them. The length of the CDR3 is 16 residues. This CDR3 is CASSQGVGPADTEAFF. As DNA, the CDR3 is TGTGCCAGCAGCCAAGGTGTAGGCCCCGCGGACACTGAAGCTTTCTTT.

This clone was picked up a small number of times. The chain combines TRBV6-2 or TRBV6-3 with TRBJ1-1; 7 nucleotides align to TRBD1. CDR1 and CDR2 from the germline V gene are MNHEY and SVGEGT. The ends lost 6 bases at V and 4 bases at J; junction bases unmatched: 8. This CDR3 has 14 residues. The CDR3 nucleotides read TGTGCCAGCAGCCGGGACAGCCGAGGCACTGAAGCTTTCTTT. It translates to CASSRDSRGTEAFF.

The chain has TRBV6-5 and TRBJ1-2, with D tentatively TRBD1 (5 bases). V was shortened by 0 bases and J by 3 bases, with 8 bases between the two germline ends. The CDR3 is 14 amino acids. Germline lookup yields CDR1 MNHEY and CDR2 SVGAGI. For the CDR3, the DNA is TGTGCCAGCAGTTACTCGGGGGGACACTATGGCTACACCTTC. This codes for CASSYSGGHYGYTF.

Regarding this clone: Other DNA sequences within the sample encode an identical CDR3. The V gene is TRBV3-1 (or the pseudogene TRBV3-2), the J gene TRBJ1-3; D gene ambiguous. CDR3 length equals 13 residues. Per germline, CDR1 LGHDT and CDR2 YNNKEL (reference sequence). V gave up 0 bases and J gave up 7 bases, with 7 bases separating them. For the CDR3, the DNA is TGTGCCAGCAGCCAAGAACTCGGGAACACCATATATTTT. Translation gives CASSQELGNTIYF.

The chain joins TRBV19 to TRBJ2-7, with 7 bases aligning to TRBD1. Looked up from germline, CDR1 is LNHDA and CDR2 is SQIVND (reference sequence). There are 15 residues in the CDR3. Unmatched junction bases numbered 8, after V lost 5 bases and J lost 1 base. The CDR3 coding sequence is TGTGCCAGTAGTCCCCGACAGGGCATTTCCTACGAGCAGTACTTC. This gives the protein CASSPRQGISYEQYF.

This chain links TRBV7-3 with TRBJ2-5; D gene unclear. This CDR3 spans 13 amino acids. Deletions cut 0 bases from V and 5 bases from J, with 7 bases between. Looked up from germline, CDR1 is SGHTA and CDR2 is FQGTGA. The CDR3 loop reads CASSLTWRETQYF. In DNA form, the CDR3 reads TGTGCCAGCAGCTTAACTTGGCGGGAGACCCAGTACTTC.

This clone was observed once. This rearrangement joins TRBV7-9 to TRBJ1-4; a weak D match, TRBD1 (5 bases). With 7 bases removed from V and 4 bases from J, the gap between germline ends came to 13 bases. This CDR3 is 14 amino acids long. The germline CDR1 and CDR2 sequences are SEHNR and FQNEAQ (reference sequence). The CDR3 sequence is CASNGQGLNEKLFF. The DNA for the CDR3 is TGTGCCAGCAACGGTCAGGGCCTTAATGAAAAACTGTTTTTT.

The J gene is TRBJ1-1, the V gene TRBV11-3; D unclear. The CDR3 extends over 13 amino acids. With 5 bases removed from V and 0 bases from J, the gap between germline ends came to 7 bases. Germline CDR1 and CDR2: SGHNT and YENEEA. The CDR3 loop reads CASSTTVNTEAFF. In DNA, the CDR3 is TGTGCCAGCAGCACCACTGTGAACACTGAAGCTTTCTTT.

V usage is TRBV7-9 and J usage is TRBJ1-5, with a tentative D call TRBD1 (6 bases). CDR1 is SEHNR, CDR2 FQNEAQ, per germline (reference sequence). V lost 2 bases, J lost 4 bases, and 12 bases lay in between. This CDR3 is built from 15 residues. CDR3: CASSLSSRGNQPQHF. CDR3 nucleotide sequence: TGTGCCAGCAGCTTATCGTCCAGGGGTAATCAGCCCCAGCATTTT.

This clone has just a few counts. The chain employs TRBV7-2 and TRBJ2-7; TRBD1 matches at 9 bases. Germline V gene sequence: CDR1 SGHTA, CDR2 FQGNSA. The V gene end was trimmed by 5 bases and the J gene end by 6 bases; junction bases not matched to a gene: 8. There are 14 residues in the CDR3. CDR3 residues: CASSPSGTGSEQYF. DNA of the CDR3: TGTGCCAGCAGCCCCTCCGGGACAGGGTCCGAGCAGTACTTC.

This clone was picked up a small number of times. The chain's CDR3 is CASTGVNTEAFF. The CDR3 nucleotides read TGTGCCAGCACAGGGGTGAACACTGAAGCTTTCTTT. The chain joins TRBV9 to TRBJ1-1, with D maybe TRBD1 (6 bases). Germline V CDR1 and CDR2: SGDLS, YYNGEE. The CDR3 has 12 residues. Trimming pared 6 bases from V and 0 bases from J, leaving 6 bases between.

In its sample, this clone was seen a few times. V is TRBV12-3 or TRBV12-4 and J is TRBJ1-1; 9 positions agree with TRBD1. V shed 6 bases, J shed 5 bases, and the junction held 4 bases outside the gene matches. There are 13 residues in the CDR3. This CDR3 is CASSGQGRTEAFF. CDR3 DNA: TGTGCCAGCAGCGGACAGGGGCGAACTGAAGCTTTCTTT.

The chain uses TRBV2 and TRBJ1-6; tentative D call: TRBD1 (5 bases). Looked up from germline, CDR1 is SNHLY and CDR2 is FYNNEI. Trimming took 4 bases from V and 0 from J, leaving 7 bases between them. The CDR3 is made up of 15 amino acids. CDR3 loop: CASSGGGSYNSPLHF. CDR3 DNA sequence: TGTGCCAGCAGTGGGGGCGGCTCCTATAATTCACCCCTCCACTTT.

CDR3 residues: CASSLDRREGPRSSTDTQYF. CDR3 coding DNA: TGTGCCAGCAGCTTAGACCGGCGGGAGGGCCCCCGTTCTAGCACAGATACGCAGTATTTT. The chain links TRBV7-6 to TRBJ2-3; the match to TRBD2 covers 9 bases. Germline CDR1 is SGHVS and CDR2 is FNYEAQ. Trimming at V came to 1 base and at J to 0 bases, leaving 14 bases not matched to a gene. This CDR3 is 20 amino acids long.

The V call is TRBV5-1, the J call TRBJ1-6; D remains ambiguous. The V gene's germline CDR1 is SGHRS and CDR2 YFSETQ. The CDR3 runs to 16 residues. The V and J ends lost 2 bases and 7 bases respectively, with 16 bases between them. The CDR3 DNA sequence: TGCGCCAGCAGCTTCGGACCGACGGGAAGGAATTCACCCCTCCACTTT. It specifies CASSFGPTGRNSPLHF.

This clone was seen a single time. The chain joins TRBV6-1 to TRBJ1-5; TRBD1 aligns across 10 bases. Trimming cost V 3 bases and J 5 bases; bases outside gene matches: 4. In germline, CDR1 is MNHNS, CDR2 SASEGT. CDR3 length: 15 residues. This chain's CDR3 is CASSDVGQGDQPQHF. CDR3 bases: TGTGCCAGCAGTGACGTTGGACAGGGGGATCAGCCCCAGCATTTT.

The CDR3 bases are TGCGCCAGTAACCCGGGACTAGGAGCCTACAATGAGCAGTTCTTC. This gives the protein CASNPGLGAYNEQFF. This chain uses TRBV4-1 with TRBJ2-1; 8 bases fit TRBD2. The CDR3 totals 15 residues. Germline V gene lookup returns CDR1 MGHRA and CDR2 YSYEKL. J gave up 2 bases and V 9 bases, and 9 bases lay outside the gene matches.

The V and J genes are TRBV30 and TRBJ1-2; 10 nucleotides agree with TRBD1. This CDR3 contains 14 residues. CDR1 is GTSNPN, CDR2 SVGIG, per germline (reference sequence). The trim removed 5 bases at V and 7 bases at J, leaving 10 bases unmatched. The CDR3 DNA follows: TGTGCCTGGGCCGCGGGACAGGGGATTGCTGGCTACACCTTC. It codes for CAWAAGQGIAGYTF.

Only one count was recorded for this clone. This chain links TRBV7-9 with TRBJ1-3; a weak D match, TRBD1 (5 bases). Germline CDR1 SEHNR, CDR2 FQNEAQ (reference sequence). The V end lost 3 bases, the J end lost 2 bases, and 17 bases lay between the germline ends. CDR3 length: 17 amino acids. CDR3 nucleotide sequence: TGTGCCAGCAGCTTGGTAGGCCTCGAAGGGGCTGGAAACACCATATATTTT. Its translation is CASSLVGLEGAGNTIYF.

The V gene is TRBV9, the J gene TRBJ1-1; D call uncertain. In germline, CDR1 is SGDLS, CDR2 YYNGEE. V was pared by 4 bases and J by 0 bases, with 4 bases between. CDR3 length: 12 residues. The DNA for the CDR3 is TGTGCCAGCAGCCAAATGAACACTGAAGCTTTCTTT. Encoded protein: CASSQMNTEAFF.

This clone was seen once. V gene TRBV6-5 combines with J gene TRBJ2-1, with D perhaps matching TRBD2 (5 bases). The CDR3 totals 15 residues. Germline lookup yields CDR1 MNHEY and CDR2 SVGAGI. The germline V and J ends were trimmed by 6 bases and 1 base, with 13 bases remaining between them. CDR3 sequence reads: CASSLGLLSYNEQFF. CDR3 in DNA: TGTGCCAGCAGCTTAGGACTTCTTTCCTACAATGAGCAGTTCTTC.

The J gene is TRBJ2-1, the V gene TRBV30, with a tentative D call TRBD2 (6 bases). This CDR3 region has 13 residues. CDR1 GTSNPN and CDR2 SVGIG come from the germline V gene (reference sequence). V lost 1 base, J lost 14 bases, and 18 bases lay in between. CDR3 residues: CAWSALSAGLKFF. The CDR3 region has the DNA TGTGCCTGGAGTGCCCTTAGCGCGGGACTTAAGTTCTTC.

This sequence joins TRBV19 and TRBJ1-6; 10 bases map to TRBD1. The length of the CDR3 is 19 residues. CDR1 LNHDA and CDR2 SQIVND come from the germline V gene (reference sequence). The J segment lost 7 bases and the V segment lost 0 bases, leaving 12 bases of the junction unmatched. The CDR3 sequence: CASSIDPGGDRGRNSPLHF. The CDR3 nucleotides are TGTGCCAGTAGTATAGACCCAGGGGGAGACAGGGGGCGCAATTCACCCCTCCACTTT.